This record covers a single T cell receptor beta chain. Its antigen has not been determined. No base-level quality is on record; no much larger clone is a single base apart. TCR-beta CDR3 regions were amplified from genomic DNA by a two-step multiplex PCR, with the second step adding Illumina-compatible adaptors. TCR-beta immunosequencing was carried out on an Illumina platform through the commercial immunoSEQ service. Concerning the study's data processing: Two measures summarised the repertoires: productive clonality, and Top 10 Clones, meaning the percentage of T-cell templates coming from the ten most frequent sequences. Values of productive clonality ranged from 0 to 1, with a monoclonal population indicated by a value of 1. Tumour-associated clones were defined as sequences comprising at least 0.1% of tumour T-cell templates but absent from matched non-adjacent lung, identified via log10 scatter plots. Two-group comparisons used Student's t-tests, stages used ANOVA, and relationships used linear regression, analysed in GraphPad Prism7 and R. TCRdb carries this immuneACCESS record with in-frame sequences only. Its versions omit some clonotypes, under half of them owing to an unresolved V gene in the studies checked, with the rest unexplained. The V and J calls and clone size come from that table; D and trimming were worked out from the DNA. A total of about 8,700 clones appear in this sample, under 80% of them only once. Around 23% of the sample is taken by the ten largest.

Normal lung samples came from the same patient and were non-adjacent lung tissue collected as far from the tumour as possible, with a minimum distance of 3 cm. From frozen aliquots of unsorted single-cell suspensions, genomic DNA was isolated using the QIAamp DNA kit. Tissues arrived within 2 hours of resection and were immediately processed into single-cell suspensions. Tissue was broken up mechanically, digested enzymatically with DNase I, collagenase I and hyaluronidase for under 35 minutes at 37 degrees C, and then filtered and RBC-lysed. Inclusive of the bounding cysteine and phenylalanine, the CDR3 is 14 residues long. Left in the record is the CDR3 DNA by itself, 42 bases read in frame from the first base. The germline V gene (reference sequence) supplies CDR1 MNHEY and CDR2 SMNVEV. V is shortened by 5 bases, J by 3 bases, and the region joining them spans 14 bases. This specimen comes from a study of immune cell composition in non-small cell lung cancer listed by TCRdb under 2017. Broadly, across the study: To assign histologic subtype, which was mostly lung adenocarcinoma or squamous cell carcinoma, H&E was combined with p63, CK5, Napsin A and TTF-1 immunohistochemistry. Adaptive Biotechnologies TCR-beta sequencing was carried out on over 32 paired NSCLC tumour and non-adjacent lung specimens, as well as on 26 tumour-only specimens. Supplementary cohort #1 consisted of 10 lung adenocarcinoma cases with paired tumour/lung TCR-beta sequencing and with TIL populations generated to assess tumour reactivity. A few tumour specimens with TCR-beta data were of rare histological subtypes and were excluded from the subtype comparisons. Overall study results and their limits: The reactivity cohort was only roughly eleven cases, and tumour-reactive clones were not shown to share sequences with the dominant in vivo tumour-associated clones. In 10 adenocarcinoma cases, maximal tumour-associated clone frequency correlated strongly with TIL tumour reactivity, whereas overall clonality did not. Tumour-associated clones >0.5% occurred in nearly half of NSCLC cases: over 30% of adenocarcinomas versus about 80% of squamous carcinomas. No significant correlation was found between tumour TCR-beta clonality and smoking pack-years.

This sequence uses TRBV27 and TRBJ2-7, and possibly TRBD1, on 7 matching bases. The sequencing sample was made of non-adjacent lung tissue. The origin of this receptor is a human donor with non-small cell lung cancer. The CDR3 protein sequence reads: CASSEQGTHYEQYF. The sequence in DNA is TGTGCCAGCAGTGAACAGGGGACTCACTACGAGCAGTACTTC.